This is a list of T cell receptor beta chains from one sample in a study of OX40 agonist ivuxolimab in advanced cancers. Assay used: immunoSEQ multiplex PCR; TCRdb lists only in-frame clones, some missing. This sample carries about 69,000 clones, about three quarters of them seen once, and the ten largest clones take 2% to 2.5%. Sequencing was performed on CD4+ or CD8+ T cells sorted from blood, taken in a trial of the OX40 agonist ivuxolimab. These receptors all come from an adult with an advanced solid tumor such as melanoma, head and neck, liver or kidney cancer. Both conserved end residues are part of each CDR3. Fields, in order: D gene, V gene, J gene, clone size, CDR3 DNA, CDR3 protein. D genes are given only for firm matches. Where a row states a size, it is once, few, many or the class of an expanded clone; other rows omit it.

d_call: TRBD1; v_call: TRBV9; j_call: TRBJ1-2; clone_size: few; cdr3_nt: TGTGCCAGCAGCATAAGGGACAGGAGAGAAGGCTACACCTTC; cdr3_aa: CASSIRDRREGYTF
d_call: -; v_call: TRBV27; j_call: TRBJ2-7; clone_size: -; cdr3_nt: TGTGCCAGCAGTTTCCATTCCCCCTCCGAAGGACAGCCACCCTACGAGCAGTACTTC; cdr3_aa: CASSFHSPSEGQPPYEQYF
d_call: -; v_call: TRBV18; j_call: TRBJ1-4; clone_size: -; cdr3_nt: TGTGCCAGCTCACCACGACAGACCTCTAATGAAAAACTGTTTTTT; cdr3_aa: CASSPRQTSNEKLFF
d_call: -; v_call: TRBV2; j_call: TRBJ1-2; clone_size: -; cdr3_nt: TGTGCCAGCAGCCTTTCGGACAGTAAGATGGGCTACACCTTC; cdr3_aa: CASSLSDSKMGYTF
d_call: TRBD1; v_call: TRBV5-5; j_call: TRBJ2-3; clone_size: -; cdr3_nt: TGTGCCAGCAGCACCGGACAGGGGGGCGGCACAGATACGCAGTATTTT; cdr3_aa: CASSTGQGGGTDTQYF
d_call: TRBD1; v_call: TRBV18; j_call: TRBJ1-4; clone_size: -; cdr3_nt: TGTGCCAGCTCACAGGGGGCTGGTGAAAAACTGTTTTTT; cdr3_aa: CASSQGAGEKLFF
d_call: TRBD1; v_call: TRBV6-4; j_call: TRBJ2-3; clone_size: -; cdr3_nt: TGTGCCAGCAGTGATGGGACAGGGCGGAGGGATACGCAGTATTTT; cdr3_aa: CASSDGTGRRDTQYF
d_call: -; v_call: TRBV10-2; j_call: TRBJ1-1; clone_size: once; cdr3_nt: TGCGCCAGCAGTGAAGTTTTCATGAACACTGAAGCTTTCTTT; cdr3_aa: CASSEVFMNTEAFF
d_call: -; v_call: TRBV6-6; j_call: TRBJ2-7; clone_size: -; cdr3_nt: TGTGCCAGCAGTTACACCGGGACATCCCGATACGAGCAGTACTTC; cdr3_aa: CASSYTGTSRYEQYF
d_call: -; v_call: TRBV6-1; j_call: TRBJ2-5; clone_size: -; cdr3_nt: TGTGCCAGCAGTGAAGGATGGCAAGAGACCCAGTACTTC; cdr3_aa: CASSEGWQETQYF
d_call: TRBD1; v_call: TRBV6-1; j_call: TRBJ2-7; clone_size: -; cdr3_nt: TGTGCCAGCAGTACTCCGAATCACAGGGGACGCGAGCAGTACTTC; cdr3_aa: CASSTPNHRGREQYF
d_call: -; v_call: TRBV27; j_call: TRBJ2-7; clone_size: -; cdr3_nt: TGTGCCAGCAGGGAGGGACTTTTCTCCTACGAGCAGTACTTC; cdr3_aa: CASREGLFSYEQYF
d_call: TRBD1; v_call: TRBV28; j_call: TRBJ2-5; clone_size: -; cdr3_nt: TGTGCCAGCAGTTTAGGGCGACAGGGTCTTGGGGAGACCCAGTACTTC; cdr3_aa: CASSLGRQGLGETQYF
d_call: -; v_call: TRBV19; j_call: TRBJ2-6; clone_size: -; cdr3_nt: TGTGCCACCCGGAGCCCTGGGGCCAACGTCCTGACTTTC; cdr3_aa: CATRSPGANVLTF
d_call: -; v_call: TRBV28; j_call: TRBJ2-7; clone_size: -; cdr3_nt: TGTGCCAGCAGAACCCCACATTTGGGAATCTACGAGCAGTACTTC; cdr3_aa: CASRTPHLGIYEQYF
d_call: TRBD2; v_call: TRBV11-2; j_call: TRBJ2-7; clone_size: once; cdr3_nt: TGTGCCAGCAGCTTAGATCGGGGTCGTAGCGGGAGGGGGATTACCTACGAGCAGTACTTC; cdr3_aa: CASSLDRGRSGRGITYEQYF
d_call: TRBD1; v_call: TRBV4-2; j_call: TRBJ2-2; clone_size: -; cdr3_nt: TGTGCCAGCAGCCACCTCGGGACAGGGGAAGGGGAGCTGTTTTTT; cdr3_aa: CASSHLGTGEGELFF